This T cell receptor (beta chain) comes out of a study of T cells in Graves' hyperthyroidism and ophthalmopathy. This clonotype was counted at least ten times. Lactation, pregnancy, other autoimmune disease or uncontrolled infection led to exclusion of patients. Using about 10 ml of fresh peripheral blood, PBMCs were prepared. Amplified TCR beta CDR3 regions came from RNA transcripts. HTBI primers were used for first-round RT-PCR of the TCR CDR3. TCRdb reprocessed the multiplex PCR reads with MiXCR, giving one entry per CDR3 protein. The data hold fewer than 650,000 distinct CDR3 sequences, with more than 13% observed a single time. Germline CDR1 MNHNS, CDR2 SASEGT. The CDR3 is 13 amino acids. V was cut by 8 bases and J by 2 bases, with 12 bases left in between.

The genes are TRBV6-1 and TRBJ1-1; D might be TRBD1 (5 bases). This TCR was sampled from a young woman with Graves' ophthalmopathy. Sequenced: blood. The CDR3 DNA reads TGTGCCAGCTGGGTTGGGGGAAACACTGAAGCTTTCTTT. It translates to CASWVGGNTEAFF.